This T cell receptor beta chain was sequenced for a study of cytomegalovirus exposure and HLA in healthy donors. Per germline, CDR1 SGHNT and CDR2 YENEEA. The length of the CDR3 is 16 residues. With 0 bases removed from V and 4 bases from J, the gap between germline ends came to 12 bases. The primer mix had 60 Vbeta and 13 Jbeta primers. The repertoire was sequenced with immunoSEQ multiplex PCR; TCRdb's copy has only in-frame clones and lacks some. The profile shows some 180,000 clones, about 9.4% of them singletons. This chain joins TRBV11-3 and TRBJ2-2; D not certain. The TCR was taken from a woman between 25 and 40 years old in good health and CMV-seropositive. The sample comprised PBMCs. The CDR3 protein is CASSLEPRSFTGELFF. In DNA form, the CDR3 reads TGTGCCAGCAGCTTAGAGCCCCGGAGTTTCACCGGGGAGCTGTTTTTT.